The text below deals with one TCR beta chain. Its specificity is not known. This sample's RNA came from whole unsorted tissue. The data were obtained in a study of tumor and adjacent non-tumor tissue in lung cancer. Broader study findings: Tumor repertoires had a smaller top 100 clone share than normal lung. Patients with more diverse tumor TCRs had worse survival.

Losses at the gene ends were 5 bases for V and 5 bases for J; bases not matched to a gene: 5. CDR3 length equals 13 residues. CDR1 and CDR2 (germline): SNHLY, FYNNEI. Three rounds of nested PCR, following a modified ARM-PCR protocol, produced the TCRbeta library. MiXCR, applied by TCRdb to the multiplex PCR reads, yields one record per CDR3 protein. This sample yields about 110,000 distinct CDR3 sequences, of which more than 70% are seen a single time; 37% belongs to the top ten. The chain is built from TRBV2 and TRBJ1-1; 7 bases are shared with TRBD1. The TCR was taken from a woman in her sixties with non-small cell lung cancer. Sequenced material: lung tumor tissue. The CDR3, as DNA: TGTGCCAGCAGTCAACAGGGGCGGACTGAAGCTTTCTTT. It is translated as CASSQQGRTEAFF.